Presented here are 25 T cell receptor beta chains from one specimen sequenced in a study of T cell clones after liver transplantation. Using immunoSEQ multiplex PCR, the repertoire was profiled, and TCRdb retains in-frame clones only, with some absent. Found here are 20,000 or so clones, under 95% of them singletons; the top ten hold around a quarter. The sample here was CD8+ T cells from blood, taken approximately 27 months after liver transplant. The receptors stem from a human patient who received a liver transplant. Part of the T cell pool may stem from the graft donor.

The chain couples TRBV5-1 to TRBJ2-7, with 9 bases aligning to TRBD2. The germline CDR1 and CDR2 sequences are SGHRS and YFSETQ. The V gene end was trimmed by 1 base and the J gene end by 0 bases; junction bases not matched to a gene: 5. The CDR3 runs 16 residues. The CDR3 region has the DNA TGCGCCAGCAGCTTGTGGTCTAGCGGGGCCTCCTACGAGCAGTACTTC. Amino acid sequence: CASSLWSSGASYEQYF.

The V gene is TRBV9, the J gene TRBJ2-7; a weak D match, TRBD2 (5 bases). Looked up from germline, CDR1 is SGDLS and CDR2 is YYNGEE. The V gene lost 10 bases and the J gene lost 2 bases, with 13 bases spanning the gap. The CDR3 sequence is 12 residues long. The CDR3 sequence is CARDLVPYEQYF. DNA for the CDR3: TGTGCCCGGGATTTGGTCCCCTACGAGCAGTACTTC.

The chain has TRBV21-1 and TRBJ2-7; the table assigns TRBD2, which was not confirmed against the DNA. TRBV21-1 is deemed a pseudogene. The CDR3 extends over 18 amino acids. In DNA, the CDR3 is TGTGCCAGCAGCCTGGGGACTAGCGGGAGAACCATCGAGACGGGGCAGTACTTC. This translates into CASSLGTSGRTIETGQYF.

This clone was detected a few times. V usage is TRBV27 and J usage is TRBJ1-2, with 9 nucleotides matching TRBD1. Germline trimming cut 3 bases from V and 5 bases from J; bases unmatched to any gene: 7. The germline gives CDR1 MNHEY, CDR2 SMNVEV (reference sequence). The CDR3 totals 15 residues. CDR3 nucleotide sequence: TGTGCCAGCAGTTTTGACAGGGGGTTGGGGTATGGCTACACCTTC. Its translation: CASSFDRGLGYGYTF.

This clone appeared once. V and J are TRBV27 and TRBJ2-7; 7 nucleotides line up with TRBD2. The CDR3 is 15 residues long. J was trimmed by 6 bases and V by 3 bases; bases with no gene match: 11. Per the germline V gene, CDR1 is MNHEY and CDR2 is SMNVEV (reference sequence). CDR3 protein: CASSLTSLGWGEQYF. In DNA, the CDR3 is TGTGCCAGCAGTTTGACTAGCCTCGGGTGGGGCGAGCAGTACTTC.

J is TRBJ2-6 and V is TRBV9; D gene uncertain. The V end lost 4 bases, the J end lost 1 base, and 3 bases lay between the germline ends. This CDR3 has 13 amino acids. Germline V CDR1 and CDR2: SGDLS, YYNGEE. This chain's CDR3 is CASSTSGANVLTF. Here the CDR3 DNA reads TGTGCCAGCAGCACATCTGGGGCCAACGTCCTGACTTTC.

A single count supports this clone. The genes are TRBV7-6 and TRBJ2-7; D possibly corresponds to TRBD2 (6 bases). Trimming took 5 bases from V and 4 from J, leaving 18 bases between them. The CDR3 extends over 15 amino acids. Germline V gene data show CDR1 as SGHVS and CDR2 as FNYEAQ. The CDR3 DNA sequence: TGTGCCAGCAGCCTCTCCGACGGGGGTTCTTACGAGCAGTACTTC. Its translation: CASSLSDGGSYEQYF.

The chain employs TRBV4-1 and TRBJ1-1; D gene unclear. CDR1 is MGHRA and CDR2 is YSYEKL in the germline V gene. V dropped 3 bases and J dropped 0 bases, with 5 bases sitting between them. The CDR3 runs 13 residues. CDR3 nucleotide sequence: TGCGCCAGCAGCCAGCGGATGAACACTGAAGCTTTCTTT. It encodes CASSQRMNTEAFF.

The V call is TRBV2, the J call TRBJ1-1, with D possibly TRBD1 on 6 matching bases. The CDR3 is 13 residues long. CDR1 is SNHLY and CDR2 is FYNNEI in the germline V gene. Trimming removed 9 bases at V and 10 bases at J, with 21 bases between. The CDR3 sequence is CARQGTLLRTAFF. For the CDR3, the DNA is TGTGCCAGGCAGGGGACGCTCTTGCGTACAGCTTTCTTT.

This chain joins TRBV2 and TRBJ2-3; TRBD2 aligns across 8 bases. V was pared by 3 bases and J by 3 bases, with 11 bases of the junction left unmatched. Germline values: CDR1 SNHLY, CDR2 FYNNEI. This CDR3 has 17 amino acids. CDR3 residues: CASSEGYGRAGTDTQYF. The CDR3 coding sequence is TGTGCCAGCAGTGAGGGCTACGGGAGGGCTGGGACAGATACGCAGTATTTT.

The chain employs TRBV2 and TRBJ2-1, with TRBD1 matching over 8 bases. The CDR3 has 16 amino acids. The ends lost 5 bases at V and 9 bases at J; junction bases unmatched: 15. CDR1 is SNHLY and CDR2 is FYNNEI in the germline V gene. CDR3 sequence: CASSPDRGISRSEQFF. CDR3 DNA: TGTGCCAGCAGTCCCGACAGGGGTATTAGCCGTTCTGAGCAGTTCTTC.

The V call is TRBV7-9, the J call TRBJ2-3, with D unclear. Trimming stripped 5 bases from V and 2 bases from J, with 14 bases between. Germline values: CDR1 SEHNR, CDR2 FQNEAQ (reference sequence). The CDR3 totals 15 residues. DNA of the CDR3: TGTGCCAGCAGCCATAAAGACCGAAACACAGATACGCAGTATTTT. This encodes CASSHKDRNTDTQYF.

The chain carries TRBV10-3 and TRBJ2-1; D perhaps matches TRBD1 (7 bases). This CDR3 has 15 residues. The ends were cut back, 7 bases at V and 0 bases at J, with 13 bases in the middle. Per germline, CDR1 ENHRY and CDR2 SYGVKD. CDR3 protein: CAITTGDSSYNEQFF. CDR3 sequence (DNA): TGTGCCATCACCACGGGGGACAGCTCCTACAATGAGCAGTTCTTC.

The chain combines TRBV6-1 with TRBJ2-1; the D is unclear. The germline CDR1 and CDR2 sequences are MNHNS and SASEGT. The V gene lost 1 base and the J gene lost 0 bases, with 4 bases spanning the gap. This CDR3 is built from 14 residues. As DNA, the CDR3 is TGTGCCAGCAGTGAAGGAAGCTCCTACAATGAGCAGTTCTTC. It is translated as CASSEGSSYNEQFF.

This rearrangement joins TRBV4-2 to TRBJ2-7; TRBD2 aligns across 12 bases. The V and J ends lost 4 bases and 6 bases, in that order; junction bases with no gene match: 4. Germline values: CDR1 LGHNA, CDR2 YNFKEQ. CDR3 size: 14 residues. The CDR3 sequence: CASSLTSGSSEQYF. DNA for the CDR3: TGTGCCAGCAGCCTGACTAGCGGGAGTTCCGAGCAGTACTTC.

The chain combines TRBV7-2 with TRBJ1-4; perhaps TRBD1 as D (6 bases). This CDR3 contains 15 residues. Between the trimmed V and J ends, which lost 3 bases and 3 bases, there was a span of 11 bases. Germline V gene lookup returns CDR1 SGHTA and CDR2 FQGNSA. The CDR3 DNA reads TGTGCCAGCAGCTTTGGGGGGCTTGCTAATGAAAAACTGTTTTTT. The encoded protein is CASSFGGLANEKLFF. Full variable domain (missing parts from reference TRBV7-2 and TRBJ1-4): GAGVSQSPSNKVTEKGKDVELRCDPISGHTALYWYRQSLGQGLEFLIYFQGNSAPDKSGLPSDRFSAERTGGSVSTLTIQRTQQEDSAVYLCASSFGGLANEKLFFGSGTQLSVL.

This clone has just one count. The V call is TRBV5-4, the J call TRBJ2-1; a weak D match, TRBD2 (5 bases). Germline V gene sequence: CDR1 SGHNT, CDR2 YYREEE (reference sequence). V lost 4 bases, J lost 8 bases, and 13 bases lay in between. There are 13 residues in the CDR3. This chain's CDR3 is CASSPGERDEQFF. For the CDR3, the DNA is TGTGCCAGCAGCCCGGGCGAGAGGGATGAGCAGTTCTTC.

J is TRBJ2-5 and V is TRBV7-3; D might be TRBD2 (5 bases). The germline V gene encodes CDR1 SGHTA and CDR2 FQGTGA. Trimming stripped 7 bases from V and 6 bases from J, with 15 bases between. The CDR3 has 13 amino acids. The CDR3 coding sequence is TGTGCCAGCACTACGAGGGCCGAAAAGACCCAGTACTTC. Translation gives CASTTRAEKTQYF.

CDR3 amino acids: CASSVALITDTQYF. The CDR3 DNA is TGTGCCAGCAGCGTAGCCCTGATCACAGATACGCAGTATTTT. The V and J genes are TRBV9 and TRBJ2-3, with no clear D. From germline, CDR1 is SGDLS and CDR2 YYNGEE. V lost 0 bases and J lost 2, with 7 bases in between. The CDR3 loop spans 14 amino acids.

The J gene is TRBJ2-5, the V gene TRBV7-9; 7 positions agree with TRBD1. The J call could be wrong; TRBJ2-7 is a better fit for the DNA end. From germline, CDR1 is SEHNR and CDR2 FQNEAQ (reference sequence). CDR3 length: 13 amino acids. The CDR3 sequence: CASSPRTGDEQYF. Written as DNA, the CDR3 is TGTGCCAGCAGCCCGAGGACAGGCGACGAGCAGTACTTC.

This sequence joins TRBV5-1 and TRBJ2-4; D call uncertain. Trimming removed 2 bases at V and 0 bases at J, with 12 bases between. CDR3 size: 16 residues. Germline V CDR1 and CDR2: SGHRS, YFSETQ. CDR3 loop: CASSFDISLAKNIQYF. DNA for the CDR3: TGCGCCAGCAGCTTCGACATAAGTCTAGCCAAAAACATTCAGTACTTC.

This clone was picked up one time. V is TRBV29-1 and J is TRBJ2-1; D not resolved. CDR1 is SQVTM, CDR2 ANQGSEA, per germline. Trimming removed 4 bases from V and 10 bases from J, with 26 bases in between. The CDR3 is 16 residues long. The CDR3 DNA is TGCAGCGTTGTACTGCCTTGGGTCCCACGTAATCTAGAGCAGTTCTTC. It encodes CSVVLPWVPRNLEQFF.

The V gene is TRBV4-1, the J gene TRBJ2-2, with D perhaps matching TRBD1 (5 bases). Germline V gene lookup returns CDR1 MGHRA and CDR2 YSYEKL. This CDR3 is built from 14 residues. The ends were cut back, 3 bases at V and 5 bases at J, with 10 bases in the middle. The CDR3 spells CASSQAGRTGELFF. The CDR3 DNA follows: TGCGCCAGCAGCCAGGCAGGGCGGACCGGGGAGCTGTTTTTT.

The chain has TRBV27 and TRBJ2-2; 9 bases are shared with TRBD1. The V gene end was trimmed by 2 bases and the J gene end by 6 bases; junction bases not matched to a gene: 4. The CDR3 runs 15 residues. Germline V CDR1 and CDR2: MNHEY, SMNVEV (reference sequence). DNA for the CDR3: TGTGCCAGCAGTTTAGGGGACAGGGAGTCCGGGGAGCTGTTTTTT. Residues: CASSLGDRESGELFF.

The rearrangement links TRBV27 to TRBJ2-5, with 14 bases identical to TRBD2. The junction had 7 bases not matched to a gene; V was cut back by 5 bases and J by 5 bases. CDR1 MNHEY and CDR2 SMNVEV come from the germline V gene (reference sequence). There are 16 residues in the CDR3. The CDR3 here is CASSPGTSGSHETQYF. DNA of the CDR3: TGTGCCAGCAGTCCGGGGACTAGCGGGAGTCACGAGACCCAGTACTTC.